This is a list of T cell receptor beta chains from one sample in a study of shared clonotypes between healthy human individuals. Sequenced by immunoSEQ multiplex PCR; TCRdb stores in-frame clones only, minus some. This sample has 450,000 to 500,000 clones; around 73% occur once, and the top ten carry about 12%. What was sequenced was PBMCs. The receptors were gathered from a woman aged 40 to 50 in good health. Some clones in this sample may be carry-over from other donors' samples. The conserved cysteine and the conserved F or W are not part of the CDR3 here. Size tells how often a clone was seen (once, few, many) or the class of an expanded clone, and some rows leave it out.

abundance | v_gene | len | CDR3aa
. | TRBV30 | 11 | AWSVSQGGSPY
. | TRBV30 | 11 | AWGDGVSYEQY
. | TRBV6-6 | 11 | ASSYRTGSVQY
. | TRBV18 | 14 | ASSTESTSGYNEQF
few | TRBV28 | 12 | ASSSGHSGNTIY
. | TRBV28 | 12 | ASSPRLLQETQY
. | TRBV7-3 | 12 | ASSLGTVTYEQY
few | TRBV10-3 | 11 | ATQDRPTEGYT
. | TRBV15 | 11 | ATSRVSRYEQY
. | TRBV7-2 | 11 | ASSAGQNYGYT
. | TRBV19 | 12 | ASSIYQVGTEAF
. | TRBV19 | 11 | ASSILGLGGYT
. | TRBV6-6 | 13 | ASSYEGARTDTQY
. | TRBV30 | 13 | AWLGPGQGGYEQY
. | TRBV29-1 | 12 | SAEVSGENYGYT
. | TRBV9 | 12 | ASSVGGEFSPQH
. | TRBV7-9 | 11 | ASSWGDGAPLH
. | TRBV5-1 | 12 | ASSITGFNTEAF
. | TRBV7-9 | 11 | ASSFGGVHEQY
. | TRBV10-2 | 10 | ASSPNSYEQY
. | TRBV7-3 | 12 | ASSRDRGTGELF
few | TRBV2 | 13 | ASSAGLTAKSIQY
once | TRBV27 | 15 | ASSLPPPSGAYNEQF
once | TRBV21-1 | 18 | ASSKRGAIRGGSENTEAF
. | TRBV29-1 | 9 | SVDINYEQY
. | TRBV5-4 | 11 | ASSLGVTGFNT
. | TRBV10-3 | 12 | AARQGLVNTEAF
. | TRBV2 | 12 | ASSHETGDTEAF
. | TRBV19 | 13 | ASSTPGLGTRAEF
once | TRBV18 | 11 | ASSPDTTRPYT
. | TRBV28 | 10 | ASSFSGQPQH
. | TRBV5-1 | 13 | ASRRTTGSKETQY
. | TRBV6-6 | 14 | ASSLGGRNSGNTIY
. | TRBV5-5 | 12 | ASSLTGLYTEAF
. | TRBV7-7 | 13 | ASSLGSSGADTQY
once | TRBV27 | 13 | ASSLSGTGSPEQY
. | TRBV5-4 | 14 | ASTSGATRTGDEQF
. | TRBV10-1 | 14 | ASRARDSRATGEQY
once | TRBV6-6 | 10 | ASSPRDNEQF
few | TRBV7-9 | 12 | ASSLKQGETEAF
. | TRBV4-2 | 13 | ASSQDPGAVYGYT
. | TRBV5-4 | 13 | ASSLGTGGRFEQF